These 10 T cell receptor beta chains originate from one sample sequenced in a study of blood T cell repertoires in COVID-19. Data came from immunoSEQ multiplex PCR; TCRdb stores just in-frame clones and leaves some out. This table has approximately 170,000 clones, more than 70% appearing once. Sequencing was done on a sample of peripheral blood. All receptors derive from a man aged 45-60 years who had recovered from COVID-19.

This chain uses TRBV7-8 with TRBJ2-7, with TRBD2 as a possible D gene (6 bases). Trimming removed 3 bases from V and 4 bases from J, with 13 bases in between. The CDR3 sequence is 14 residues long. Looked up from germline, CDR1 is SGHVS and CDR2 is FQNEAQ. The CDR3 spells CASSFSGAGYEQYF. Here the CDR3 DNA reads TGTGCCAGCAGCTTCTCGGGAGCCGGATACGAGCAGTACTTC.

The sample holds one count of this clone. This chain connects TRBV9 to TRBJ2-7, with D perhaps TRBD1 (6 bases). With 7 bases removed from V and 1 base from J, the gap between germline ends came to 15 bases. There are 14 residues in the CDR3. Germline CDR1 reads SGDLS; CDR2 reads YYNGEE. Here the CDR3 DNA reads TGTGCCAGCGGTACTGCGGACAGTTCCTACGAGCAGTACTTC. Its translation is CASGTADSSYEQYF.

The genes are TRBV6-1 and TRBJ2-1; 7 bases align to TRBD1. CDR3 size: 17 residues. V was pared by 2 bases and J by 0 bases, with 7 bases of the junction left unmatched. Germline V gives CDR1 MNHNS, CDR2 SASEGT. The CDR3 is CASSEYAGGTSYNEQFF. The DNA of the CDR3 is TGTGCCAGCAGTGAATATGCAGGGGGTACCTCCTACAATGAGCAGTTCTTC.

V gene TRBV5-1 combines with J gene TRBJ1-4; 8 bases line up with TRBD1. J gave up 4 bases and V 4 bases, and 3 bases lay outside the gene matches. Germline assignment: CDR1 SGHRS and CDR2 YFSETQ. The CDR3 covers 14 residues. The CDR3 reads CASSPGQGNEKLFF. For the CDR3, the DNA is TGCGCCAGCAGCCCAGGACAGGGTAATGAAAAACTGTTTTTT.

The chain is built from TRBV28 and TRBJ2-7; unclear D gene. V was pared by 6 bases and J by 0 bases, with 12 bases between. The CDR3 covers 14 residues. Germline assignment: CDR1 MDHEN and CDR2 SYDVKM. CDR3 in amino acids: CASRGLWASYEQYF. The CDR3 DNA follows: TGTGCCAGCAGGGGTCTCTGGGCCTCCTACGAGCAGTACTTC. Based on the CDR3 plus reference TRBV28 and TRBJ2-7, the full variable domain is DVKVTQSSRYLVKRTGEKVFLECVQDMDHENMFWYRQDPGLGLRLIYFSYDVKMKEKGDIPEGYSVSREKKERFSLILESASTNQTSMYLCASRGLWASYEQYFGPGTRLTVT.

This sequence joins TRBV16 and TRBJ1-6; D is unclear. This CDR3 contains 13 residues. Germline V gene data show CDR1 as KGHSY and CDR2 as FQNENV. Between the trimmed V and J ends, which lost 1 base and 7 bases, there was a span of 5 bases. CDR3 bases: TGTGCCAGCAGCCAATTGGAGAATTCACCCCTCCACTTT. It is translated as CASSQLENSPLHF.

The chain links TRBV3-1 (or the pseudogene TRBV3-2) to TRBJ2-2; D is uncertain. From germline, CDR1 is LGHDT and CDR2 YNNKEL (reference sequence). The CDR3 loop spans 17 amino acids. V shed 0 bases and J shed 0 bases, with 11 bases lying between them. CDR3 loop: CASSQDPAGANTGELFF. The CDR3 DNA reads as TGTGCCAGCAGCCAAGATCCGGCAGGCGCGAACACCGGGGAGCTGTTTTTT.

This sequence joins TRBV7-3 and TRBJ1-6, with a tentative D call TRBD1 (6 bases). V was trimmed by 5 bases and J by 10 bases, leaving 18 bases between them. The CDR3 sequence is 15 residues long. Germline V CDR1 and CDR2: SGHTA, FQGTGA. The DNA of the CDR3 is TGTGCCAGCAGCCGTACAGGGATGGGCGGCTCACCCCTCCACTTT. Its translation is CASSRTGMGGSPLHF.

J is TRBJ1-5 and V is TRBV7-8; D uncertain. V was clipped by 2 bases and J by 3 bases, with 8 bases between them. The CDR3 covers 14 residues. Germline-derived CDR1 and CDR2 are SGHVS and FQNEAQ. The CDR3 loop is CASSLRQSNQPQHF. The CDR3 coding sequence is TGTGCCAGCAGCTTACGACAATCCAATCAGCCCCAGCATTTT. Variable domain in full (rest from reference TRBV7-8 and TRBJ1-5): GAGVSQSPRYKVAKRGQDVALRCDPISGHVSLFWYQQALGQGPEFLTYFQNEAQLDKSGLPSDRFFAERPEGSVSTLKIQRTQQEDSAVYLCASSLRQSNQPQHFGDGTRLSIL.

The gene calls are TRBV5-1 and TRBJ1-2; 8 bases are a match to TRBD1. Germline CDR1 is SGHRS and CDR2 is YFSETQ. The trim removed 2 bases at V and 2 bases at J, leaving 2 bases unmatched. There are 14 residues in the CDR3. The CDR3 loop reads CASSFQGANYGYTF. The CDR3 DNA is TGCGCCAGCAGCTTTCAGGGGGCGAACTATGGCTACACCTTC.